This T cell receptor beta chain stems from a study of shared clonotypes between healthy human individuals (dated by TCRdb to about 2020). Describing the broader study: Three men and a couple of women, aged 18 to 49 years, made up the cohort. To increase sequencing depth and limit assay-specific biases, different laboratories used diverse techniques to prepare libraries and sequence TCR repertoires. To estimate repertoire size and how much clonotype sharing occurs between individuals, the study deeply sequenced the blood TCR repertoires of five healthy adults. For each donor, CD4 naive and CD4 memory were each given three plates, CD8 naive was given two plates, and CD8 memory was given one plate. Leukapheresis yielded between about 0.85 and 10 billion PBMCs per donor.

Using the deep immunoSEQ assay, TCR CDR3 regions were amplified from genomic DNA by multiplex PCR. Genomic DNA extracted from each cell subset was distributed evenly over all wells of several immunoSEQ 96-well plates, and each plate served as one replicate. Each replicate PCR for sorted subsets received approximately 220 ng genomic DNA, equal to some 32,000 T cell genomes. Purified libraries were measured with a Qubit 3.0 fluorometer, size-checked on a Bioanalyzer 2100, and measured again with the KAPA Library Quantification kit. Each immunoSEQ 96-well plate was sequenced on its own single-read 150-cycle Illumina NextSeq 550 flow cell. Turning to the authors' computational methods: Because the immunoSEQ output included only junctional sequences and no quality scores, the filtering could not be the same as the filtering used for full-length reads. To assign V/J genes and CDR3, sequences were annotated using PyIR, a Python wrapper for IgBLAST v1.9, with IMGT germline references. Reads with weak V/J assignments (E-value above 1e-6), missing CDR3, stop codons, out-of-frame junctions, or ambiguous translated residues were removed. V3J clonotypes were defined by identical inferred V gene, J gene, and CDR3 amino acid sequence. Percentage overlap between repertoires was computed as shared unique clonotypes divided by the size of the smaller repertoire. Richness of each repertoire was evaluated using RTK rarefaction, the Chao1 estimator, and Recon v2.1 estimates of unobserved clonotypes. Generation probabilities were computed with OLGA for all TCRbeta clonotypes obtained by the gDNA method from several donors. The table was pulled from immuneACCESS by TCRdb, which kept in-frame rearrangements only. Such tables lose some clones; where checked, under half of the loss comes from unresolved V genes, and the rest has no known cause. V, J and clone size are those of that table, while D and trimming were read from the DNA. Within this sample are around 1,100,000 clones, with 60% to 85% of them counted one time only. Of the sample, approximately 0.95% falls within the top ten clones.

Comments on this clone: Its antigen is currently not known. Base qualities are missing; no much larger clone stands one base away.

The donors were healthy, HIV-negative adults who had no recently reported acute infections or vaccinations. Only Caucasian adults living in Nashville, Tennessee, USA were represented among the donors. CD4+ T cells were enriched by magnetic negative selection; naive cells were then positively selected on CD45RA, and the negative fraction formed the memory subset. Blood was collected by leukapheresis, and PBMCs were isolated by Ficoll-Histopaque density gradient centrifugation and then cryopreserved in liquid nitrogen vapor phase. Purity and quantity of every magnetically sorted T cell population were checked by analytical flow cytometry. Genomic DNA was isolated from each sorted fraction and quantified by UV absorbance on a Nanodrop 2000c. On the study overall, not on this receptor specifically: Higher generation probabilities were observed for clonotypes shared by all four sorted-subset donors than for non-shared clonotypes. Across four donors, approximately 4.6% of naive CD4, 3.5% of naive CD8, about 2% of memory CD4, and 0.3% to 0.45% of memory CD8 clonotypes were shared. Based on pairwise subsampling, the degree of clonotype sharing among donors was expected to be affected by sequencing depth. Estimated clonotype richness was generally larger for naive than for memory subsets. The genetic and exposure-history diversity represented was limited by the small number of donors. Rarefaction of sorted-subset datasets indicated incomplete sequencing despite the large sequencing depth. Sampling was restricted to blood, and TCR repertoires in tissues likely differ from the TCR repertoires found in blood.

The CDR3 contains 15 residues, cysteine and phenylalanine counted. Of the read, only the CDR3 DNA is kept; its 45 bases are in frame from base 1. From V the trimming removes 4 bases and from J it removes 8 bases, while the gene matches leave 8 bases of the junction unaccounted for. CDR1 and CDR2 were assigned from the germline V gene as MGHRA and YSYEKL. Source material: memory CD4+ T cells from PBMCs. The sample's cell subset or site label, decoded: CD45RA-negative fraction. This receptor chain uses TRBV4-1 and TRBJ1-4, and 9 junction bases match TRBD1. This TCR derives from a man between 18 and 35 years old in good health. Some clones in this sample may be carry-over from other donors' samples. In nucleotides, the sequence is TGCGCCAGCAGCCGTACCGGGACAGGGACGGAAAAACTGTTTTTT. This yields the protein CASSRTGTGTEKLFF.